The T cell receptor beta chain described here comes from a study of T cell changes during pregnancy in multiple sclerosis. The protocol was immunoSEQ multiplex PCR, while the TCRdb copy is restricted to in-frame clones and leaves out a portion. The data hold about 83,000 clones, with nearly 95% observed a single time. From germline, CDR1 is MGHRA and CDR2 YSYEKL. Trimming pared 0 bases from V and 2 bases from J, leaving 7 bases between. The CDR3 sequence is 15 residues long. The material was peripheral blood, obtained in the second trimester of pregnancy. This TCR was recovered from a female donor with multiple sclerosis, enrolled in a pregnancy study. This chain links TRBV4-1 with TRBJ2-2, with D possibly TRBD2 on 6 matching bases. CDR3 nucleotides: TGCGCCAGCAGCCAAGAGCGGGGTAACACCGGGGAGCTGTTTTTT. This sequence encodes CASSQERGNTGELFF.